This passage covers 20 T cell receptor beta chains from one sample sequenced in a study of beta chain features in type 1 diabetes. Points from the study as a whole: Patients with Type 1 diabetes showed moderately but significantly shorter TCRB CDR3s in all four CD4+ subsets.

These TCRs' antigens remain unknown. Sequencing targeted expressed TCRB transcripts, as all isolated RNA had been reverse transcribed. Only in-frame clones appear in the TCRdb table, and some are missing; sequencing was by immunoSEQ multiplex PCR. In the table there are 200,000 to 300,000 clones, about a tenth of which are singletons. The sequencing sample was made of naive CD4+ T cells from blood. All receptors come from a man aged 30-40 years with type 1 diabetes.

The V and J genes are TRBV7-2 and TRBJ2-5, with TRBD1 matching over 8 bases. Germline CDR1 reads SGHTA; CDR2 reads FQGNSA. The CDR3 is 16 residues long. Trimming at V came to 2 bases and at J to 2 bases, leaving 7 bases not matched to a gene. As DNA, the CDR3 is TGTGCCAGCAGCTTAAGGCGACAGGGGCTACAAGAGACCCAGTACTTC. Its translation is CASSLRRQGLQETQYF.

A few counts support this clone. This chain links TRBV5-1 with TRBJ2-2; D remains ambiguous. CDR3 length: 15 residues. From germline, CDR1 is SGHRS and CDR2 YFSETQ. Trimming cost V 2 bases and J 4 bases, with 12 bases left between them. The CDR3 region has the DNA TGCGCCAGCAGCTTAGCCGCCTCGGGCACCGGGGAGCTGTTTTTT. The encoded protein is CASSLAASGTGELFF.

In its sample, this clone was seen a few times. This chain connects TRBV5-1 to TRBJ2-1; D remains ambiguous. Between the trimmed V and J ends, which lost 4 bases and 4 bases, there was a span of 15 bases. This CDR3 has 15 residues. Germline V gene lookup returns CDR1 SGHRS and CDR2 YFSETQ. The CDR3 DNA reads as TGCGCCAGCAGCCCCTACCCTCAACTATACAATGAGCAGTTCTTC. Residues: CASSPYPQLYNEQFF.

This clone occurred a few times. The chain combines TRBV30 with TRBJ1-1; no definite D call. In germline, CDR1 is GTSNPN, CDR2 SVGIG (reference sequence). The CDR3 extends over 16 amino acids. V shed 3 bases and J shed 5 bases, with 22 bases lying between them. The CDR3 region is CAWRERVGGPRTEAFF. CDR3 coding DNA: TGTGCCTGGAGGGAGAGGGTCGGAGGGCCGAGGACTGAAGCTTTCTTT.

This clone was observed a handful of times. The chain links TRBV2 to TRBJ1-2, with TRBD1 matching 8 bases. After removal of 8 bases from V and 0 bases from J, the junction contained 5 bases not matched to a gene. Germline V gives CDR1 SNHLY, CDR2 FYNNEI. The CDR3 runs to 14 residues. The CDR3: CASRKGQANYGYTF. In DNA form, the CDR3 reads TGTGCCAGCCGAAAGGGACAGGCTAACTATGGCTACACCTTC.

The genes are TRBV30 and TRBJ1-1; 7 nucleotides match TRBD1. The V gene end was trimmed by 3 bases and the J gene end by 1 base; junction bases not matched to a gene: 2. CDR1 and CDR2 (germline): GTSNPN, SVGIG (reference sequence). The CDR3 extends over 13 amino acids. CDR3 nucleotide sequence: TGTGCCTGGAGGGACAGGAGGAACACTGAAGCTTTCTTT. Encoded protein: CAWRDRRNTEAFF.

This clone occurred a few times. The gene calls are TRBV4-1 and TRBJ2-1, with TRBD2 matching over 9 bases. In germline, CDR1 is MGHRA, CDR2 YSYEKL. The junction had 14 bases not matched to a gene; V was cut back by 1 base and J by 10 bases. This CDR3 has 17 residues. The CDR3 DNA is TGCGCCAGCAGCCAAGTTTTAGCGGGGGCCCGCCGGGAGGAGCAGTTCTTC. Translating gives CASSQVLAGARREEQFF.

This clone occurred a few times. In nucleotides, the CDR3 is TGTGCCAGCAGCCCGCATAGCCAGACAGGCCGGTCCTACGAGCAGTACTTC. Protein sequence: CASSPHSQTGRSYEQYF. The V call is TRBV13, the J call TRBJ2-7, with D tentatively TRBD1 (6 bases). Germline V lookup: CDR1 PRHDT, CDR2 FYEKMQ (reference sequence). This CDR3 spans 17 amino acids. The V end was cut by 5 bases, the J end by 1 base, with 21 bases between.

This clone was seen a single time. The V call is TRBV4-3, the J call TRBJ2-1, with 8 nucleotides matching TRBD2. Germline assignment: CDR1 LGHNA and CDR2 YSLEER. The CDR3 has 17 residues. Trimming removed 0 bases from V and 8 bases from J; junction bases left unmatched: 12. The CDR3 sequence: CASSQDHSGGVFDEQFF. The CDR3, as DNA: TGCGCCAGCAGCCAAGATCATTCGGGGGGGGTTTTCGATGAGCAGTTCTTC.

The chain uses TRBV18 and TRBJ2-3, with TRBD2 matching over 11 bases. The CDR3 extends over 16 amino acids. Trimming took 5 bases from V and 4 from J; bases not matched to a gene: 8. Germline loops: CDR1 KGHSH, CDR2 LQKENI. CDR3 nucleotides: TGTGCCAGCTCAGCGTCTCTAGCGGGGGGCCCAGATACGCAGTATTTT. The encoded protein is CASSASLAGGPDTQYF.

V gene TRBV4-1 combines with J gene TRBJ2-7, with D possibly matching TRBD2 (6 bases). The germline CDR1 and CDR2 sequences are MGHRA and YSYEKL. This CDR3 region has 16 residues. Trimming removed 1 base at V and 3 bases at J, with 16 bases between. CDR3 sequence: CASSQGGRGADYEQYF. The CDR3 DNA reads TGCGCCAGCAGCCAAGGTGGGCGCGGGGCGGACTACGAGCAGTACTTC.

In this sample, this clone turned up a few times. The chain combines TRBV9 with TRBJ2-3, with D possibly TRBD2 on 6 matching bases. Germline V gene lookup returns CDR1 SGDLS and CDR2 YYNGEE. V lost 1 base to trimming and J lost 6 bases, with 9 bases between them. CDR3 length: 13 amino acids. The CDR3 coding sequence is TGTGCCAGCAGCGTAAGCGGGTTGGATACGCAGTATTTT. The encoded protein is CASSVSGLDTQYF.

The chain links TRBV18 to TRBJ2-5; 10 bases are a match to TRBD1. Germline CDR1 KGHSH, CDR2 LQKENI. V gave up 0 bases and J gave up 5 bases; unmatched junction bases: 3. The CDR3 runs to 15 residues. The CDR3, as DNA: TGTGCCAGCTCACCACCGGGGGACAGGGGTGAGACCCAGTACTTC. This encodes CASSPPGDRGETQYF.

This chain connects TRBV9 to TRBJ1-6, with D maybe TRBD1 (6 bases). The CDR3 loop spans 15 amino acids. Trimming pared 0 bases from V and 8 bases from J, leaving 12 bases between. Germline CDR1 and CDR2: SGDLS and YYNGEE. CDR3 in DNA: TGTGCCAGCAGCGTAGACCACAGGGCTCATTCACCCCTCCACTTT. Translated: CASSVDHRAHSPLHF.

This clone was observed a few times. At one boundary the junction diverges from the germline segment, which might be a read error. The chain recombines TRBV5-4 with TRBJ1-4; 9 positions match TRBD1. The CDR3 covers 14 residues. Germline V gene lookup returns CDR1 SGHNT and CDR2 YYREEE (reference sequence). CDR3 sequence: CASSLAGDRAPGVF. The CDR3 DNA reads as TGTGCCAGCAGCTTGGCCGGGGACAGGGCTCCAGGGGTTTTT. The full variable domain, completed using reference TRBV5-4 and TRBJ1-4, is ETGVTQSPTHLIKTRGQQVTLRCSSQSGHNTVSWYQQALGQGPQFIFQYYREEENGRGNFPPRFSGLQFPNYSSELNVNALELDDSALYLCASSLAGDRAPGVFGSGTQLSVL.

The table lists this clone with a count of one. V and J are TRBV9 and TRBJ2-7; a weak D match, TRBD2 (5 bases). The V gene's germline CDR1 is SGDLS and CDR2 YYNGEE. The CDR3 length is 15 residues. Trimming stripped 0 bases from V and 3 bases from J, with 13 bases between. DNA of the CDR3: TGTGCCAGCAGCGTAGAATGGTCCGGGGTCTACGAGCAGTACTTC. This encodes CASSVEWSGVYEQYF.

The V call is TRBV7-9, the J call TRBJ2-5; perhaps TRBD1 as D (6 bases). The V end was cut by 3 bases, the J end by 5 bases, with 16 bases between. The CDR3 covers 15 residues. Germline assignment: CDR1 SEHNR and CDR2 FQNEAQ (reference sequence). Written as DNA, the CDR3 is TGTGCCAGCAGCTTGCCACAGGGTGGGCGCGAGACCCAGTACTTC. This codes for CASSLPQGGRETQYF. Variable domain in full (rest from reference TRBV7-9 and TRBJ2-5): DTGVSQNPRHKITKRGQNVTFRCDPISEHNRLYWYRQTLGQGPEFLTYFQNEAQLEKSRLLSDRFSAERPKGSFSTLEIQRTEQGDSAMYLCASSLPQGGRETQYFGPGTRLLVL.

The J gene is TRBJ2-3, the V gene TRBV9, with TRBD1 identical over 9 bases. Germline assignment: CDR1 SGDLS and CDR2 YYNGEE. V lost 3 bases to trimming and J lost 5 bases; unmatched junction nucleotides: 10. This CDR3 is 16 amino acids long. CDR3 residues: CASSAPGTGLIDTQYF. The CDR3 nucleotides are TGTGCCAGCAGCGCCCCCGGGACAGGGTTGATAGATACGCAGTATTTT.

A few counts support this clone. CDR3 DNA sequence: TGCAGCGTACCCCGCAGGACAGGTTCCTACAATGAGCAGTTCTTC. Translating gives CSVPRRTGSYNEQFF. The chain has TRBV29-1 and TRBJ2-1; TRBD1 agrees at 7 bases. J gave up 1 base and V 6 bases, and 9 bases lay outside the gene matches. The CDR3 covers 15 residues. Germline assignment: CDR1 SQVTM and CDR2 ANQGSEA.

The chain carries TRBV7-9 and TRBJ1-1, with 10 positions matching TRBD1. This CDR3 comprises 13 residues. Germline assignment: CDR1 SEHNR and CDR2 FQNEAQ (reference sequence). With V trimmed by 3 bases and J by 11 bases, 6 bases remained unmatched. The CDR3 protein is CASSLGQGFWAFF. CDR3 sequence (DNA): TGTGCCAGCAGCTTGGGACAGGGGTTTTGGGCTTTCTTT.